These 9 T cell receptor beta chains were all obtained from the same sample, sequenced in a study of response to subunit inactivated influenza vaccine. Each CDR3 protein gets one entry after TCRdb re-called the RT-PCR reads with MiXCR. The sample carries approximately 290,000 distinct CDR3 sequences, 22% recorded once. The sample here was PBMCs from blood, taken less than 22 months after vaccination. Source of these receptors: a man in his fifties or sixties who received an inactivated influenza vaccine.

This clonotype was seen only a few times. The chain is built from TRBV7-2 and TRBJ1-2; no clear D. V lost 3 bases and J lost 4, with 12 bases in between. There are 14 residues in the CDR3. The V gene's germline CDR1 is SGHTA and CDR2 FQGNSA. CDR3 region: CASSFLRNGYGYTF. DNA for the CDR3: TGTGCCAGCAGCTTTTTACGTAACGGCTATGGCTACACCTTC.

There are a few counts of this clonotype. CDR3 residues: CASSPITGFPPSGELFF. Written as DNA, the CDR3 is TGTGCCAGCAGTCCAATCACAGGGTTCCCACCCTCCGGGGAGCTGTTTTTT. The chain has TRBV12-3 or TRBV12-4 and TRBJ2-2; possibly TRBD1 for D (6 bases). The CDR3 spans 17 residues. V shed 5 bases and J shed 6 bases, with 22 bases lying between them.

The chain carries TRBV7-8 and TRBJ2-7; perhaps TRBD1 as D (6 bases). The germline V gene has CDR1 SGHVS and CDR2 FQNEAQ. The CDR3 covers 14 residues. V lost 5 bases and J 9 bases, leaving 20 bases between the germline ends. CDR3 amino acids: CASSQRTELGRQYF. CDR3 nucleotide sequence: TGTGCCAGCAGCCAGAGGACAGAGCTTGGGAGGCAGTACTTC. The full variable domain, completed using reference TRBV7-8 and TRBJ2-7, is GAGVSQSPRYKVAKRGQDVALRCDPISGHVSLFWYQQALGQGPEFLTYFQNEAQLDKSGLPSDRFFAERPEGSVSTLKIQRTQQEDSAVYLCASSQRTELGRQYFGPGTRLTVT.

This clonotype showed up many times. This rearrangement joins TRBV20-1 to TRBJ2-7; the match to TRBD2 covers 9 bases. Germline V CDR1 and CDR2: DFQATT, SNEGSKA (reference sequence). This CDR3 has 15 residues. The V segment lost 5 bases and the J segment 2 bases; nucleotides outside the gene matches: 10. In DNA, the CDR3 is TGCAGTGCTGGGGCCCAGCGGGAGGTGCCCTACGAGCAGTACTTC. Translation gives CSAGAQREVPYEQYF.

Many counts were recorded for this clonotype. The genes are TRBV25-1 and TRBJ1-1, with D perhaps TRBD1 (5 bases). The CDR3 is 13 amino acids. CDR1 is MGHDK, CDR2 SYGVNS, per germline. Trimming cost V 6 bases and J 3 bases, with 11 bases left between them. CDR3 sequence (DNA): TGTGCCAGCAGGGGCAGGGCGGACACTGAAGCTTTCTTT. Translating gives CASRGRADTEAFF.

The chain has TRBV2 and TRBJ2-2; weak D call: TRBD2 (6 bases). V lost 3 bases and J 4 bases, leaving 12 bases between the germline ends. Germline lookup yields CDR1 SNHLY and CDR2 FYNNEI. The CDR3 runs to 15 residues. This CDR3 is CASSERLASTGELFF. The CDR3 DNA sequence: TGTGCCAGCAGTGAGAGGCTAGCGAGCACCGGGGAGCTGTTTTTT.

This clonotype was counted a few times. The DNA of the CDR3 is TGCGCCAGCAGCCAAGACTTAAGGGTTCGATACAATGAGCAGTTCTTC. Encoded protein: CASSQDLRVRYNEQFF. The chain joins TRBV4-3 to TRBJ2-1; D not certain. The germline V gene encodes CDR1 LGHNA and CDR2 YSLEER. The CDR3 is 16 amino acids. V shed 0 bases and J shed 4 bases, with 13 bases lying between them.

J is TRBJ2-7 and V is TRBV7-2; D perhaps matches TRBD1 (5 bases). CDR1 is SGHTA and CDR2 is FQGNSA in the germline V gene. CDR3 length equals 17 residues. V lost 1 base and J 4 bases, leaving 20 bases between the germline ends. CDR3 nucleotides: TGTGCCAGCAGCTTAGTCTTTTCCCCAGGGCCACCTTACGAGCAGTACTTC. Translated: CASSLVFSPGPPYEQYF.

This clonotype was detected only once. The rearrangement uses TRBV20-1 and TRBJ2-1; 7 nucleotides line up with TRBD2. V was pared by 1 base and J by 4 bases, with 1 base of the junction left unmatched. CDR1 and CDR2 (germline): DFQATT, SNEGSKA (reference sequence). The CDR3 spans 13 residues. The CDR3 loop is CSARVGGYNEQFF. The CDR3 DNA reads as TGCAGTGCTAGAGTGGGAGGGTACAATGAGCAGTTCTTC.